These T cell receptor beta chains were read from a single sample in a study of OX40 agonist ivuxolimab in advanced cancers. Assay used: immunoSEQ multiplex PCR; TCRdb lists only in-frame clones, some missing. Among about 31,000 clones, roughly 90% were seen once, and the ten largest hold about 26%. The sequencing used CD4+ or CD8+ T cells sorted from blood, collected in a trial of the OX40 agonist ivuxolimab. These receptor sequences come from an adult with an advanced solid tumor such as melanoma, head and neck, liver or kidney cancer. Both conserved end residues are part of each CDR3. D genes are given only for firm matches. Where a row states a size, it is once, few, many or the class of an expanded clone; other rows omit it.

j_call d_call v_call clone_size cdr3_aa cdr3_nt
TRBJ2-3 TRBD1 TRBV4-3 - CASSQATGTGVTDTQYF TGCGCCAGCAGCCAAGCCACCGGGACAGGGGTCACAGATACGCAGTATTTT
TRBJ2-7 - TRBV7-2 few CASSLGEQYF TGTGCCAGCAGCTTGGGCGAGCAGTACTTC
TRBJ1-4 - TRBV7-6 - CASRLTRATNEKLFF TGTGCCAGCAGACTTACTCGGGCAACTAATGAAAAACTGTTTTTT
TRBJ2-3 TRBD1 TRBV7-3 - CASSGTGGTRGTDTQYF TGTGCCAGCAGCGGGACAGGGGGTACGAGGGGCACAGATACGCAGTATTTT
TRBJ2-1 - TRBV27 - CASSLSGIEQFF TGTGCCAGCAGTTTATCAGGAATCGAGCAGTTCTTC
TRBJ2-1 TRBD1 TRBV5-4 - CASSKTGTGAYNEQFF TGTGCCAGCAGCAAAACCGGGACAGGGGCCTACAATGAGCAGTTCTTC
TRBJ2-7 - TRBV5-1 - CASSLAPGEQYF TGCGCCAGCAGCTTGGCCCCCGGAGAGCAGTACTTC
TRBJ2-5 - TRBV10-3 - CASSYRGTETQYF TGTGCCAGCAGTTACCGAGGGACAGAGACCCAGTACTTC
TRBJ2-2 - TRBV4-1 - CASSQVSSRELFF TGCGCCAGCAGCCAAGTTAGTAGCAGGGAGCTGTTTTTT
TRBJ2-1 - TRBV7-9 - CASSLSSSYNEQFF TGTGCCAGCAGCTTGTCCAGCTCCTACAATGAGCAGTTCTTC
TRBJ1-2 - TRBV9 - CASSAAGGAEGYTF TGTGCCAGCAGCGCGGCCGGGGGGGCTGAGGGCTACACCTTC
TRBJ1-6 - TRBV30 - CAWSVNSPLHF TGTGCCTGGAGTGTTAATTCACCCCTCCACTTT
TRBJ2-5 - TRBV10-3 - CAISDPGDQETQYF TGTGCCATCAGTGACCCGGGAGACCAAGAGACCCAGTACTTC
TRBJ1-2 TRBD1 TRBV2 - CASSRTGRDYGYTF TGTGCCAGCAGCCGGACAGGGAGAGACTATGGCTACACCTTC
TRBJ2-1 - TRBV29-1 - CSAASIESSYNEQFF TGCAGCGCAGCCTCTATAGAGAGCTCCTACAATGAGCAGTTCTTC
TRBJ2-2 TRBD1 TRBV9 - CASSDRGTGELFF TGTGCCAGCAGCGACAGGGGCACCGGGGAGCTGTTTTTT
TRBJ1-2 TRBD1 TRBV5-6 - CASSLGQGQYGYTF TGTGCCAGCAGCTTGGGACAGGGGCAATACGGCTACACCTTC
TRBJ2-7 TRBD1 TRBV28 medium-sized CASSPTAGTGAEQYF TGTGCCAGCAGTCCTACTGCCGGGACAGGGGCCGAGCAGTACTTC
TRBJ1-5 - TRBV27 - CASSSLAGSNQPQHF TGTGCCAGCAGTTCCCTTGCAGGGAGCAATCAGCCCCAGCATTTT
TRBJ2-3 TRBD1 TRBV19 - CASSPGQPADTQYF TGTGCCAGTAGTCCGGGACAGCCAGCAGATACGCAGTATTTT
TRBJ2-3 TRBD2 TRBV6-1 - CASSESTSGGAFPSTDTQYF TGTGCCAGCAGTGAAAGTACTAGCGGGGGGGCCTTTCCAAGCACAGATACGCAGTATTTT
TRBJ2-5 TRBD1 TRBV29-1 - CSGGTGQETQYF TGCAGCGGGGGGACAGGTCAAGAGACCCAGTACTTC
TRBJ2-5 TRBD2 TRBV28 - CASSLWAGEGETQYF TGTGCCAGCAGTTTATGGGCGGGAGAGGGAGAGACCCAGTACTTC
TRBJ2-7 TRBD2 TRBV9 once CASSPSGGSFYEQYF TGTGCCAGCAGCCCAAGCGGGGGGTCCTTCTACGAGCAGTACTTC
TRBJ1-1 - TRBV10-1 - CASSDRNTEAFF TGCGCCAGCAGTGACAGGAACACTGAAGCTTTCTTT
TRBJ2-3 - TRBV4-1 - CASSQDSGLSTDTQYF TGCGCCAGCAGCCAAGATTCCGGGTTAAGCACAGATACGCAGTATTTT
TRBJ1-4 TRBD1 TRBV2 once CASREGQNNEKLFF TGTGCCAGCAGGGAGGGACAGAATAATGAAAAACTGTTTTTT